This record concerns one T cell receptor (beta chain) sequence. Its target is not known. Germline V gene sequence: CDR1 KGHSH, CDR2 LQKENI. V lost 6 bases and J lost 0, with 8 bases in between. The CDR3 runs to 14 residues. Primers: 60 Vbeta forward and 13 Jbeta reverse. Profiled with immunoSEQ multiplex PCR; TCRdb holds only in-frame clones, not every one. The table lists about 87,000 clones, around 8% of them singletons. This sample stems from a study of cytomegalovirus exposure and HLA in healthy donors. On the study more broadly: The Caucasian-associated ancestry cluster contained 75% to 85% of the 398 genotyped donors. General observations from the study: A few CMV-associated chains were confirmed in vitro to be specific for CMV antigens. Later analysis associated a missense DCLRE1C variant with TCR beta V- and J-gene trimming.

Sequencing input: PBMCs. This sequence joins TRBV18 and TRBJ2-2; D gene uncertain. The clonotype was recovered from a man between 45 and 60 years old in good health and CMV-seronegative. The CDR3 loop is CASSFSANTGELFF. DNA of the CDR3: TGTGCCAGCTCCTTCAGCGCGAACACCGGGGAGCTGTTTTTT.